This is a list of T cell receptor beta chains from one sample in a study of Ad26.COV2.S vaccination and SARS-CoV-2 variants. Using immunoSEQ multiplex PCR, the repertoire was profiled, and TCRdb retains in-frame clones only, with some absent. The top ten clones hold about 1.5% of a sample with hundreds of thousands of clones, around 90% of them seen once. The sequenced sample was peripheral blood, obtained in a trial of Ad26.COV2.S vaccine versus placebo. Every receptor here comes from a person aged 18-60 years who received the Ad26.COV2.S COVID-19 vaccine or a placebo. CDR3s include the opening cysteine and the closing phenylalanine or tryptophan. D genes are given only for firm matches. Expanded clones get a size class; other rows say once, few or many, or leave the size out.

j_call v_call clone_size d_call cdr3_nt cdr3_aa
TRBJ1-1 TRBV5-1 . TRBD1 TGCGCCAGCAGCGGGGGACAGGGGGCGTTCACTGAAGCTTTCTTT CASSGGQGAFTEAFF
TRBJ2-6 TRBV5-1 . . TGCGCCAGCAGCTTGGAGAGCGGACAGCGCTGGGCCAACGTCCTGACTTTC CASSLESGQRWANVLTF
TRBJ2-5 TRBV18 . . TGTGCCAGCTCACCAGGGCAGGTACAAGAGACCCAGTACTTC CASSPGQVQETQYF
TRBJ1-6 TRBV4-2 . TRBD1 TGTGCCAGCAGCAACTGGGCAGGGGACAGGGCTTCACCCCTCCACTTT CASSNWAGDRASPLHF
TRBJ1-2 TRBV9 . . TGTGCCAGCAGCGTAGGGGCGGGCAGGGAATACTATGGCTACACCTTC CASSVGAGREYYGYTF
TRBJ1-1 TRBV25-1 . . TGTGCCAGTTCTTCCGTTCGGGCTTTCTTT CASSSVRAFF
TRBJ2-7 TRBV5-6 . TRBD1 TGTGCCAGCAGCATTTTTAGGGGTGGGACAGGCTTCTCCTACGAGCAGTACTTC CASSIFRGGTGFSYEQYF
TRBJ1-2 TRBV5-4 . . TGTGCCAGCAGCTTGGGTGGTGATGGCTACACCTTC CASSLGGDGYTF
TRBJ2-5 TRBV10-3 . . TGTGCCATCAGGCCGGGGGAAGGGGAGACCCAGTACTTC CAIRPGEGETQYF
TRBJ2-7 TRBV7-9 . . TGTGCCAGCAGCCCTAGGTCACGGGCAGGGGCTTCCTACGAGCAGTACTTC CASSPRSRAGASYEQYF
TRBJ1-5 TRBV12-3/TRBV12-4 . . TGTGCCAGCAGGCCCGCCTCAGGCCAGCCCCAGCATTTT CASRPASGQPQHF
TRBJ1-5 TRBV3-1/TRBV3-2 few . TGTGCCAGCAGCCCCCACGGGGGGTATCAGCCCCAGCATTTT CASSPHGGYQPQHF
TRBJ2-2 TRBV7-9 . TRBD2 TGTGCCAGCAGCCCCACACTAGCGGTAAACACCGGGGAGCTGTTTTTT CASSPTLAVNTGELFF
TRBJ1-6 TRBV19 . . TGTGCCAGTAGTATTCTCCCCGGGGGAATCGCTTCACCCCTCCACTTT CASSILPGGIASPLHF
TRBJ2-3 TRBV2 once . TGTGCCAGCAGTGAAGGGCGGGGCACAGATACGCAGTATTTT CASSEGRGTDTQYF
TRBJ2-3 TRBV7-9 . . TGTGCCAGCAGCTCCCCCGGGGCAGATACGCAGTATTTT CASSSPGADTQYF
TRBJ2-7 TRBV27 few . TGTGCCAGCGCTGCAGGGCGGGACGAGCAGTACTTC CASAAGRDEQYF
TRBJ1-5 TRBV27 . . TGTGCCAGCAGTACCAAGGGTCAGCCCCAGCATTTT CASSTKGQPQHF
TRBJ2-1 TRBV11-2 . . TGTGCCAGCAGCTCCCCACCCGTACAGGGTTACAATGAGCAGTTCTTC CASSSPPVQGYNEQFF
TRBJ1-1 TRBV24-1 . . TGTGCCACTCAAGAATCGGCGGGGAACACTGAAGCTTTCTTT CATQESAGNTEAFF
TRBJ1-4 TRBV27 . TRBD1 TGTGCCAGCAGGCGAGCGGGACAGGGGCATGAAAAACTGTTTTTT CASRRAGQGHEKLFF
TRBJ1-1 TRBV21-1 . . TGTGCCAGCAGCCCACTCCCCCGGGGTACTGAAGCTTTCTTT CASSPLPRGTEAFF
TRBJ1-2 TRBV19 . . TGTGCCAGCTTCGGACTCGGCCGCAACTATGGCTACACCTTC CASFGLGRNYGYTF
TRBJ1-2 TRBV7-9 . . TGTGCCAGCACCCTCGAGGGCGCTAACTATGGCTACACCTTC CASTLEGANYGYTF
TRBJ2-2 TRBV2 . TRBD2 TGTGCCAGCAAAGGACGGGAGGACGGGGAGCTGTTTTTT CASKGREDGELFF